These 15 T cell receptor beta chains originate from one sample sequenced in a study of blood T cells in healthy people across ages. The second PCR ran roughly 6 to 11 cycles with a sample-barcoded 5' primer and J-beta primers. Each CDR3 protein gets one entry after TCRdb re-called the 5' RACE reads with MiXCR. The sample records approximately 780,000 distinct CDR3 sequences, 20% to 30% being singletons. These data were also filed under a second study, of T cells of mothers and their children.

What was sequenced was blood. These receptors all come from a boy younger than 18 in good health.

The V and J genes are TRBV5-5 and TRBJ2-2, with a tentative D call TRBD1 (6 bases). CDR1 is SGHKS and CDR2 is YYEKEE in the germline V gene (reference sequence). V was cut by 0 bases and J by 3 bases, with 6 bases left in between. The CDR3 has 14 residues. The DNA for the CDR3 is TGTGCCAGCAGCTTGGAGGGGGACACCGGGGAGCTGTTTTTT. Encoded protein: CASSLEGDTGELFF.

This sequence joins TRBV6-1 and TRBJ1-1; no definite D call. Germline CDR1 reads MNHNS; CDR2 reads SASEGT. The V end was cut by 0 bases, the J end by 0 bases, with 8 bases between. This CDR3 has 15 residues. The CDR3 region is CASSEATAMNTEAFF. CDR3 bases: TGTGCCAGCAGTGAAGCTACGGCGATGAACACTGAAGCTTTCTTT.

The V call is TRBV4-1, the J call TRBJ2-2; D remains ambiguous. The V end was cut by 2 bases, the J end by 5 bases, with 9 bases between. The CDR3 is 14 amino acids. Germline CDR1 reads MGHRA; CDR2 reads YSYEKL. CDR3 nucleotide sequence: TGCGCCAGCAGCCAATCCCACAATACCGGGGAGCTGTTTTTT. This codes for CASSQSHNTGELFF.

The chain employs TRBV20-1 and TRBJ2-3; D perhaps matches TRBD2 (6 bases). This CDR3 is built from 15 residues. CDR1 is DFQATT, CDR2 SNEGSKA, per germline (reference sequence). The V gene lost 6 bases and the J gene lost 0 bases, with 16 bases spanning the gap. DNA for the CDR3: TGCAGTGCGAAGGGACTCCGCTACAGCACAGATACGCAGTATTTT. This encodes CSAKGLRYSTDTQYF.

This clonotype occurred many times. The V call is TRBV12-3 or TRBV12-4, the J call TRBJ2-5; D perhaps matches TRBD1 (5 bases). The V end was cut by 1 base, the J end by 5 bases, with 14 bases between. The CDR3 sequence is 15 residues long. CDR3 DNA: TGTGCCAGCAGTTTAGTGACAGAAAGCAGGGAGACCCAGTACTTC. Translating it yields CASSLVTESRETQYF.

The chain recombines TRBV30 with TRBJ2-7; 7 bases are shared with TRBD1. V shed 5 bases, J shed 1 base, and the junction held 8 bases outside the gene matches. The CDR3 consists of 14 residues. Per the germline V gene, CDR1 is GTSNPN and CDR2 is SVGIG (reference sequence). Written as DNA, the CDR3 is TGTGCCTGGGACATAGGACAGGCTTCCTACGAGCAGTACTTC. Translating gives CAWDIGQASYEQYF.

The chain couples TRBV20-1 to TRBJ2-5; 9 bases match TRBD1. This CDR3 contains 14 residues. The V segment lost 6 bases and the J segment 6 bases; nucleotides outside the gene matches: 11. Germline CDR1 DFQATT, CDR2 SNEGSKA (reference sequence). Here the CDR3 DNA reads TGCAGTGCAAACCGGGACAGGGCCCCTAAGACCCAGTACTTC. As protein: CSANRDRAPKTQYF.

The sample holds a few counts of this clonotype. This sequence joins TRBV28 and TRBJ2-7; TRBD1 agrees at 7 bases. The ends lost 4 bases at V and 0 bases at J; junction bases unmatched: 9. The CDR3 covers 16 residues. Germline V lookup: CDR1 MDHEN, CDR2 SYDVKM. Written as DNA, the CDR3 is TGTGCCAGCAGTTATCCCCTCCCAGGGGGCTCCTACGAGCAGTACTTC. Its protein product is CASSYPLPGGSYEQYF.

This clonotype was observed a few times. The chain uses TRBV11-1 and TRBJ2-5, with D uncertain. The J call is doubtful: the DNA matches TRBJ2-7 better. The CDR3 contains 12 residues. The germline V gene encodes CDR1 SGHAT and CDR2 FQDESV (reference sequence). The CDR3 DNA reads TGTGCCAGCAGCTACAAGGACTACGAGCAGTACTTC. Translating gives CASSYKDYEQYF.

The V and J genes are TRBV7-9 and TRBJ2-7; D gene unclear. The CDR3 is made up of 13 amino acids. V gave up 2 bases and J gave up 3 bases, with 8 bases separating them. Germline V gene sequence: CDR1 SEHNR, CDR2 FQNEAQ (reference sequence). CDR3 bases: TGTGCCAGCAGCTTAATGAGTTTCTACGAGCAGTACTTC. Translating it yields CASSLMSFYEQYF.

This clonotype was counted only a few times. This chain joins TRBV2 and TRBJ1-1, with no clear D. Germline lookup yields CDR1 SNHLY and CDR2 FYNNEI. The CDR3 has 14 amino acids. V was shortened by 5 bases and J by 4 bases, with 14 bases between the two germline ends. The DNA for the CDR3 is TGTGCCAGCAGTCTAACGGGGTTCGGCACTGAAGCTTTCTTT. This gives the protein CASSLTGFGTEAFF.

The CDR3 sequence: CASSPMISYNEQFF. Written as DNA, the CDR3 is TGTGCCAGCAGCCCCATGATCTCTTACAATGAGCAGTTCTTC. The gene calls are TRBV5-6 and TRBJ2-1; no firm D call. V lost 4 bases and J 4 bases, leaving 12 bases between the germline ends. The CDR3 consists of 14 residues. Looked up from germline, CDR1 is SGHDT and CDR2 is YYEEEE.

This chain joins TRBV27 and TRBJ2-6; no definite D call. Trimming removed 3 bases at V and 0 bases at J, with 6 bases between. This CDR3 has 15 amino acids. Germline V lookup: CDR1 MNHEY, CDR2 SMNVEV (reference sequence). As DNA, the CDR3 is TGTGCCAGCAGTTTTCGATTCTCTGGGGCCAACGTCCTGACTTTC. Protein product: CASSFRFSGANVLTF.

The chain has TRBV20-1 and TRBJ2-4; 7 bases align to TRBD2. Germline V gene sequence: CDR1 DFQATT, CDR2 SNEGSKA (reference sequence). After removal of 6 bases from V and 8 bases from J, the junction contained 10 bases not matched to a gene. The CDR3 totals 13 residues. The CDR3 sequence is CSASKRGRDIQYF. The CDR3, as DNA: TGCAGTGCCTCGAAGAGAGGGAGGGACATTCAGTACTTC.

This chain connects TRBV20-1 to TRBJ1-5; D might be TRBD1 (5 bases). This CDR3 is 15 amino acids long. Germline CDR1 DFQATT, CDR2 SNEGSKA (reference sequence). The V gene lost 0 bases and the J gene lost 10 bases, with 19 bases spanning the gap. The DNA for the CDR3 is TGCAGTGCTAGAGACTTGTCCAGGGACGTTCATCCCCAGCATTTT. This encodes CSARDLSRDVHPQHF.